Sequencing of this TCR beta chain was carried out in a study of shared T cell receptors in the human thymus. TCRdb keeps only in-frame clones here, not all; method: immunoSEQ multiplex PCR. The profile shows hundreds of thousands of clones, 70% to 90% of them singletons. This CDR3 is 12 amino acids long. Germline assignment: CDR1 PRHDT and CDR2 FYEKMQ (reference sequence). Deletions cut 5 bases from V and 5 bases from J, with 9 bases between. These same records also appear under a second study, on human thymus T cells.

The sequencing input was thymocytes. The chain joins TRBV13 to TRBJ1-1; no definite D call. This receptor was identified in a boy in the first two years of life with a congenital heart defect. The CDR3 reads CASSRVWTEAFF. CDR3 sequence (DNA): TGTGCCAGCAGCCGCGTTTGGACTGAAGCTTTCTTT.